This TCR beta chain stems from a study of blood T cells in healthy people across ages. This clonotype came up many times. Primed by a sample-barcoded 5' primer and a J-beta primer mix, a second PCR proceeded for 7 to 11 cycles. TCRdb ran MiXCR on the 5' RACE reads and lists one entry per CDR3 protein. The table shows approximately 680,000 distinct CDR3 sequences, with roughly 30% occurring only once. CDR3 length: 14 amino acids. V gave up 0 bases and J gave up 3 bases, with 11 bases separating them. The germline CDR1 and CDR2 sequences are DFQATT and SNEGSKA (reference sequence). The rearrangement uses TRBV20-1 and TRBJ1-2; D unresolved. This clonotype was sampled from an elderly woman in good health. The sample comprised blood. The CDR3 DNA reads TGCAGTGCTAGAGATTCGCTTTCGGACTATGGCTACACCTTC. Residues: CSARDSLSDYGYTF.